A selection of T cell receptor beta chains follows, all from one sample in a study of shared clonotypes between healthy human individuals. Here immunoSEQ multiplex PCR was the method, and the copy in TCRdb shows in-frame clones only, minus some. The sample comprises about 1.5 million clones, approximately 98% of which are singletons, and roughly 0.4% rests with the top ten. Sequenced material: naive CD4+ T cells sorted from blood. Every receptor here comes from a man in his thirties or forties in good health. Both conserved end residues are part of each CDR3. A D gene is named only where the DNA matches it firmly. Only some rows state a clone size, as once, few, many or a class for expanded clones.

CDR3 protein | CDR3 DNA | CDR3 length | J gene | clone size | V gene | D gene
CASSLGRTYEQYF | TGTGCCAGCAGCTTAGGCAGGACCTACGAGCAGTACTTC | 13 | TRBJ2-7 | - | TRBV11-3 | -
CASSLTSGEVGYTF | TGCGCCAGCAGCTTGACTTCAGGGGAGGTTGGCTACACCTTC | 14 | TRBJ1-2 | once | TRBV5-1 | -
CASGFRGTGGRTEAFF | TGTGCTAGTGGTTTCCGCGGGACAGGGGGCAGGACTGAAGCTTTCTTT | 16 | TRBJ1-1 | - | TRBV12-5 | TRBD1
CASSQPGTGGNEQFF | TGTGCCAGCAGCCAACCCGGGACAGGGGGCAATGAGCAGTTCTTC | 15 | TRBJ2-1 | - | TRBV25-1 | TRBD1
CASSLRDSYNTEAFF | TGTGCCAGCAGTTTACGCGACAGTTACAACACTGAAGCTTTCTTT | 15 | TRBJ1-1 | - | TRBV28 | -
CASSSPRGRGRQETQYF | TGTGCCAGCAGTTCCCCCAGGGGGCGCGGTAGGCAAGAGACCCAGTACTTC | 17 | TRBJ2-5 | - | TRBV28 | TRBD1
CASSIWAGTGRTQPQHF | TGTGCCAGTAGTATATGGGCCGGGACAGGGAGGACTCAGCCCCAGCATTTT | 17 | TRBJ1-5 | - | TRBV19 | TRBD1
CASSERVGNQPQHF | TGTGCCAGCAGTGAACGGGTGGGCAATCAGCCCCAGCATTTT | 14 | TRBJ1-5 | - | TRBV6-1 | -
CASSYAREEAFF | TGTGCCAGCAGTTACGCCCGCGAAGAAGCTTTCTTT | 12 | TRBJ1-1 | - | TRBV6-5 | -
CASSSGQLFSGELFF | TGTGCCAGCAGTTCCGGACAGCTGTTTTCCGGGGAGCTGTTTTTT | 15 | TRBJ2-2 | - | TRBV27 | -
CAISEWASGSYNEQFF | TGTGCCATCAGTGAGTGGGCTAGCGGGAGTTACAATGAGCAGTTCTTC | 16 | TRBJ2-1 | - | TRBV10-3 | TRBD2
CASSLAVMGSQYF | TGTGCCAGCAGCTTAGCCGTTATGGGGTCCCAGTACTTC | 13 | TRBJ2-5 | - | TRBV7-2 | -
CASSLWLAGGLPKETQYF | TGTGCCAGCAGTTTGTGGCTAGCGGGAGGGTTACCAAAAGAGACCCAGTACTTC | 18 | TRBJ2-5 | - | TRBV28 | TRBD2
CASSSQGLAGGYEQYF | TGTGCCAGCAGCTCACAGGGACTAGCGGGAGGGTACGAGCAGTACTTC | 16 | TRBJ2-7 | - | TRBV7-9 | TRBD2
CSVGRGPGELFF | TGCAGCGTTGGCAGGGGACCCGGGGAGCTGTTTTTT | 12 | TRBJ2-2 | - | TRBV29-1 | -
CASSRDLYGYTF | TGTGCCAGCAGCAGGGACCTCTATGGCTACACCTTC | 12 | TRBJ1-2 | - | TRBV5-5 | -
CASSQEAGGRAWNEQFF | TGTGCCAGCAGCCAAGAGGCTGGCGGGAGGGCCTGGAATGAGCAGTTCTTC | 17 | TRBJ2-1 | - | TRBV14 | TRBD2
CASRATDSGANVLTF | TGTGCCAGCAGGGCAACAGACTCTGGGGCCAACGTCCTGACTTTC | 15 | TRBJ2-6 | - | TRBV6-1 | -
CASSESGMSYEQYF | TGTGCCAGCAGTGAATCGGGGATGTCCTACGAGCAGTACTTC | 14 | TRBJ2-7 | - | TRBV6-1 | -
CASSRGHYNEQFF | TGTGCCAGTAGTAGGGGACACTACAATGAGCAGTTCTTC | 13 | TRBJ2-1 | - | TRBV19 | -
CASSVVVGNTGELFF | TGTGCCAGCAGCGTAGTCGTGGGAAACACCGGGGAGCTGTTTTTT | 15 | TRBJ2-2 | once | TRBV9 | -
CASSSPGISTNEKLFF | TGTGCCAGCAGCTCCCCCGGGATCTCGACTAATGAAAAACTGTTTTTT | 16 | TRBJ1-4 | - | TRBV5-4 | -
CASSLVWQNTEAFF | TGTGCCAGCAGCTTGGTGTGGCAAAACACTGAAGCTTTCTTT | 14 | TRBJ1-1 | - | TRBV5-8 | -
CASSLIGQETQYF | TGTGCCAGCAGCTTGATCGGCCAAGAGACCCAGTACTTC | 13 | TRBJ2-5 | - | TRBV5-6 | -
CASRTSGVYEQYF | TGTGCCAGCAGGACTAGCGGGGTCTACGAGCAGTACTTC | 13 | TRBJ2-7 | - | TRBV28 | TRBD2
CASSVAGIAYEQYF | TGTGCCAGCAGCGTAGCGGGTATAGCCTACGAGCAGTACTTC | 14 | TRBJ2-7 | - | TRBV11-1 | TRBD2
CASSPGGRSTDTQYF | TGCGCCAGCAGCCCAGGGGGACGTAGCACAGATACGCAGTATTTT | 15 | TRBJ2-3 | - | TRBV5-1 | TRBD1
CASSQAPGTSGNYEQYF | TGTGCCAGCAGCCAAGCCCCCGGGACTAGCGGTAACTACGAGCAGTACTTC | 17 | TRBJ2-7 | - | TRBV4-2 | TRBD2
CSVDQGTRWIRGTEQFF | TGCAGCGTTGACCAAGGAACTAGGTGGATAAGAGGTACTGAGCAGTTCTTC | 17 | TRBJ2-1 | - | TRBV29-1 | -
CASSVEVTGDTEAFF | TGTGCCAGCAGCGTAGAGGTCACTGGGGACACTGAAGCTTTCTTT | 15 | TRBJ1-1 | - | TRBV9 | -
CASSFSGAAGDKRLFF | TGTGCCAGCAGTTTCTCGGGGGCCGCCGGTGATAAACGACTGTTTTTT | 16 | TRBJ1-4 | - | TRBV27 | -
CASSQQGNTGELFF | TGTGCCAGCAGTCAACAGGGGAACACCGGGGAGCTGTTTTTT | 14 | TRBJ2-2 | - | TRBV6-5 | -
CASNQQGAWTEAFF | TGTGCCAGCAACCAACAGGGGGCGTGGACTGAAGCTTTCTTT | 14 | TRBJ1-1 | - | TRBV6-6 | TRBD1
CASTLGGRSTGELFF | TGTGCCAGCACCCTGGGGGGCAGGAGCACCGGGGAGCTGTTTTTT | 15 | TRBJ2-2 | - | TRBV5-4 | -
CASSYDRGGTGNTIYF | TGTGCCAGCAGCTACGACAGGGGAGGCACTGGAAACACCATATATTTT | 16 | TRBJ1-3 | - | TRBV5-5 | TRBD1
CASSPRPMVSGIHEQYF | TGTGCCAGCAGTCCCCGCCCCATGGTTAGCGGGATCCACGAGCAGTACTTC | 17 | TRBJ2-7 | - | TRBV28 | TRBD2
CASREPKLYEQYF | TGTGCCAGCAGAGAGCCCAAGCTCTACGAGCAGTACTTC | 13 | TRBJ2-7 | once | TRBV6-5 | -
CASSQEGHHSYNEQFF | TGCGCCAGCAGCCAAGAGGGACACCACTCCTACAATGAGCAGTTCTTC | 16 | TRBJ2-1 | - | TRBV4-3 | -
CASSYNRGVNTGELFF | TGTGCCAGCAGTTACAATCGCGGGGTCAACACCGGGGAGCTGTTTTTT | 16 | TRBJ2-2 | - | TRBV6-5 | -
CASSLEGRTFMNTEAFF | TGTGCCAGCAGCTTAGAGGGCAGAACCTTCATGAACACTGAAGCTTTCTTT | 17 | TRBJ1-1 | - | TRBV7-9 | -
CASSPEGDTQYF | TGTGCCAGCTCACCAGAGGGGGATACGCAGTATTTT | 12 | TRBJ2-3 | - | TRBV18 | -
CASKRQLNTGELFF | TGTGCCAGTAAGAGACAGCTGAACACCGGGGAGCTGTTTTTT | 14 | TRBJ2-2 | - | TRBV19 | -
CASSGDRVSNTEAFF | TGTGCCAGCAGTGGGGACAGGGTATCGAACACTGAAGCTTTCTTT | 15 | TRBJ1-1 | - | TRBV6-1 | TRBD1
CASSWGRTGSDEKLFF | TGTGCCAGCAGTTGGGGGAGAACAGGGTCGGATGAAAAACTGTTTTTT | 16 | TRBJ1-4 | - | TRBV28 | -
CASSWSGVYEQYF | TGCGCCAGCAGCTGGTCAGGGGTTTACGAGCAGTACTTC | 13 | TRBJ2-7 | - | TRBV5-1 | -
CASSLAGGAGYEQYF | TGCGCCAGCAGCTTGGCCGGGGGGGCTGGTTACGAGCAGTACTTC | 15 | TRBJ2-7 | - | TRBV5-1 | TRBD2
CASNSLGGVFTGELFF | TGTGCCAGCAACTCCCTAGGGGGAGTATTCACCGGGGAGCTGTTTTTT | 16 | TRBJ2-2 | - | TRBV7-9 | -
CASSPRTSRNYEQYF | TGTGCCAGCAGTCCCCGGACTAGCCGAAACTACGAGCAGTACTTC | 15 | TRBJ2-7 | - | TRBV5-4 | TRBD2
CASSPPSFETQYF | TGTGCCAGCTCACCACCGAGTTTCGAGACCCAGTACTTC | 13 | TRBJ2-5 | - | TRBV18 | -